Sequencing of this T cell receptor (beta chain) was carried out in a study of CD8 T cells in ankylosing spondylitis. Study-wide results and caveats: Disease-linked clones were reportedly significantly enriched in matched ankylosing spondylitis synovial fluid. It appeared that ankylosing spondylitis blood was characterized by a TCR beta motif of fewer than 10 highly homologous variants.

Per the germline V gene, CDR1 is LGHNT and CDR2 is FRNRAP. The CDR3 is made up of 16 amino acids. With 0 bases clipped from V and 7 bases from J, the junction kept 9 bases outside the gene matches. TCRdb itself ran the 5' RACE reads through MiXCR, one entry per CDR3 protein. The sample contains approximately 250,000 distinct CDR3 sequences, 10% of which appear only once. The sample holds a few counts of this clonotype. Antigen unknown. The clonotype originates from a male donor with ankylosing spondylitis or in good health (not recorded which). V gene TRBV12-5 combines with J gene TRBJ2-1; 7 bases are a match to TRBD1. Specimen: blood, either unsorted or a sorted T cell fraction (not recorded which). CDR3 sequence: CASGLVLIGGLNEQFF. The CDR3 DNA reads as TGTGCTAGTGGTTTGGTACTGATAGGGGGCTTAAATGAGCAGTTCTTC.